This TCR beta chain stems from a study of regulatory T cells in long-lasting Graves disease listed by TCRdb under 2021. Describing the broader study: To count as having persistent Graves' disease, a patient had to have received antithyroid drug treatment for over 5 years with TSH receptor autoantibodies remaining persistently positive. Persistent Graves' disease patients were compared with newly diagnosed Graves' disease patients by peripheral blood TCR sequencing and RNA sequencing. The study was conducted in China and was registered as a clinical trial. A total of some 35 samples underwent TCR sequencing: 13 from persistent and about 20 from newly diagnosed Graves' disease patients. Antithyroid drugs had been taken for about 9.7 years on average by persistent Graves' disease patients in the clinical cohort.

The CDR3 starts with the cysteine, ends with the phenylalanine, and has 14 residues. Solely the CDR3 DNA is kept, with 42 bases framed from the first base. Trimming at the junction amounts to 7 bases on V and 3 bases on J, and the germline ends lie 15 bases apart. Per the germline V gene, MNHNS is the CDR1 and SASEGT is the CDR2. Study-wide conclusions, independent of this receptor: Patients with persistent disease shared more public clonotypes (approximately 2,500) than newly diagnosed patients did (more than 900). Sequencing and analysis were restricted to the TCR beta chain. Compared with newly diagnosed patients, persistent Graves' disease patients had lower TCR Shannon entropy and fewer highly expanded clones, which suggests clonal expansion. Persistent disease showed preferential use of TRBV28, TRBJ1-2 and TRBJ2-5, whereas newly diagnosed disease favored TRBV20-1 and TRBJ2-1. As a limitation, the authors acknowledged that the small sample size may reduce accuracy. Peripheral blood alone was examined, since thyroid tissue, which constituted the primary lesion, could not be accessed.

The sample's time point label, in plain terms: persistent/refractory GD, antithyroid drugs over 5 years with positive TRAb. For both TCR sequencing and RNA sequencing, RNA was extracted from PBMCs in TRIzol. The diagnosis of Graves' disease was made according to American Thyroid Association guidelines. Patients for the study were recruited at an endocrinology department in Xi'an, China. Each patient gave approximately 10 milliliters of peripheral blood, collected in an EDTA anticoagulant tube. Ficoll Paque Plus density gradient separation was used to isolate PBMCs, and no further T cell sorting was done. An Agilent 2100 Bioanalyzer and agarose gel were used to check RNA quality, while a NanoDrop 2000 measured RNA concentration. This clonotype has ten or more counts. Its antigen remains undetermined. Base quality data are lacking; no much larger clone is found one base away. The protocol used for the library was multiplex PCR. Sequencer: Illumina HiSeq 4000. To build TCR beta libraries, CDR3 regions were amplified by Arm-PCR using iRepertoire HTBI primers. Before sequencing, the PCR products went through gel purification. Per the source publication's procedure: Gene usage analysis of CDR3 amino acid clonotypes relied on the approximately 60 TRBV and around 14 TRBJ segments identified across samples. Filtered high-quality paired reads were merged into contigs using COPE and FqMerger. BLAST was used to align contigs to IMGT TRBV, TRBD and TRBJ reference genes, and CDR3 was defined according to IMGT. Any clonotype with a frequency above 0.1% was classified as a highly expanded clone. Shannon entropy served as the measure of repertoire diversity, while the Gini coefficient captured V-J evenness. Clonotypes shared by more than one individual were considered public. The public reads were quality trimmed at Q25 with fastp and then assembled into clones with MiXCR by TCRdb, keeping productive beta chains. CDR3 protein sequences are deduplicated, and each keeps its most common genes and DNA. The V and J calls were determined by TCRdb, not by the authors. This sample is represented by 700,000 or so distinct CDR3 sequences; around 30% of them were singletons. The ten largest make up 40% to 50% of the sample.

Sample: peripheral blood mononuclear cells (PBMCs), taken when the disease was refractory, from a patient treated with antithyroid drugs. Here the chain combines TRBV6-1 and TRBJ1-1; TRBD1 is perhaps the D gene, given 6 matching bases. The sequence came from a female donor with Graves disease. The CDR3 has the sequence CASIPYRADTEAFF. The DNA sequence reads TGTGCCAGCATCCCATACAGGGCGGACACTGAAGCTTTCTTT.